A single sample gave rise to the 31 T cell receptor beta chains below, sequenced in a study of memory CD4+ T cells and cytomegalovirus serostatus. Single viable CD3+CD4+CD8-CD45RO+ cells were sorted as the memory CD4+ T cells. Profiling relied on immunoSEQ multiplex PCR, and the TCRdb table lists in-frame clones only, not all of them. The data show nearly 60,000 clones, 80% to 85% seen once. The sequenced sample consisted of memory CD4+ T cells from blood. These receptor sequences come from an adult in good health and CMV-seronegative.

V and J are TRBV29-1 and TRBJ2-1; possible D gene TRBD2, 6 bases. V lost 2 bases, J lost 2 bases, and 10 bases lay in between. The CDR3 extends over 14 amino acids. Germline CDR1 and CDR2: SQVTM and ANQGSEA. The DNA for the CDR3 is TGCAGCGTTGAAAACGGGAGAACCTACAATGAGCAGTTCTTC. Encoded protein: CSVENGRTYNEQFF.

This chain links TRBV15 with TRBJ2-2; D is unclear. The V gene lost 3 bases and the J gene lost 0 bases, with 8 bases spanning the gap. CDR1 and CDR2 from the germline V gene are LNHNV and YYDKDF (reference sequence). The CDR3 is 15 amino acids. The CDR3 loop is CATSSRATNTGELFF. The CDR3 DNA reads TGTGCCACCAGCAGTCGGGCCACGAACACCGGGGAGCTGTTTTTT.

The rearrangement joins TRBV7-9 to TRBJ2-7, with TRBD2 as a possible D gene (5 bases). CDR1 and CDR2 from the germline V gene are SEHNR and FQNEAQ (reference sequence). With 4 bases removed from V and 0 bases from J, the gap between germline ends came to 16 bases. The CDR3 is made up of 16 amino acids. CDR3 region: CASSSGGRASSYEQYF. DNA for the CDR3: TGTGCCAGCAGCTCAGGTGGGCGGGCCTCCTCCTACGAGCAGTACTTC.

This rearrangement joins TRBV5-1 to TRBJ2-5, with D perhaps given as TRBD1 or TRBD2 (5 bases each). CDR1 SGHRS and CDR2 YFSETQ come from the germline V gene. The germline V and J ends were trimmed by 6 bases and 3 bases, with 15 bases remaining between them. CDR3 length: 14 amino acids. CDR3 coding DNA: TGCGCCAGCACCAGCGGCAGGGTGGAAGAGACCCAGTACTTC. This gives the protein CASTSGRVEETQYF.

The CDR3 loop reads CASSGGLVNNEQFF. In DNA, the CDR3 is TGTGCCAGCAGCGGTGGACTCGTAAACAATGAGCAGTTCTTC. The V gene is TRBV9, the J gene TRBJ2-1; possibly TRBD2 for D (5 bases). Germline CDR1 is SGDLS and CDR2 is YYNGEE. This CDR3 has 14 amino acids. Trimming took off 3 bases at V and 5 bases at J, with 12 bases between the two ends. Supplemented by reference TRBV9 and TRBJ2-1, the full variable domain reads DSGVTQTPKHLITATGQRVTLRCSPRSGDLSVYWYQQSLDQGLQFLIQYYNGEERAKGNILERFSAQQFPDLHSELNLSSLELGDSALYFCASSGGLVNNEQFFGPGTRLTVL.

By sample fraction, this clone is medium-sized (0.01 to 0.1%). The rearrangement joins TRBV19 to TRBJ2-1; a weak D match, TRBD2 (5 bases). V lost 5 bases to trimming and J lost 6 bases, with 14 bases between them. The CDR3 is 14 amino acids. Germline loops: CDR1 LNHDA, CDR2 SQIVND (reference sequence). CDR3 in amino acids: CASSSGWGANEQFF. CDR3 bases: TGTGCCAGTAGTTCGGGGTGGGGAGCCAATGAGCAGTTCTTC.

V gene TRBV11-2 combines with J gene TRBJ1-3; D remains ambiguous. CDR3 length: 15 residues. Per germline, CDR1 SGHAT and CDR2 FQNNGV. Deletions cut 2 bases from V and 2 bases from J, with 10 bases between. The CDR3, as DNA: TGTGCCAGCAGCTTAAGGGATGGGGCTGGAAACACCATATATTTT. Its protein product is CASSLRDGAGNTIYF.

The CDR3 sequence is CASSLLAGGGVNIQYF. The CDR3 nucleotides are TGTGCCAGCAGCTTGCTAGCGGGAGGAGGGGTAAACATTCAGTACTTC. The chain employs TRBV7-9 and TRBJ2-4, with 11 bases aligning to TRBD2. This CDR3 is 16 amino acids long. Germline trimming cut 3 bases from V and 6 bases from J; bases unmatched to any gene: 7. Germline lookup yields CDR1 SEHNR and CDR2 FQNEAQ (reference sequence).

This clone was seen only once. The chain links TRBV28 to TRBJ2-5; either TRBD1 or TRBD2 may fit D (5 bases each). V gave up 8 bases and J gave up 4 bases, with 11 bases separating them. The CDR3 length is 12 residues. Per germline, CDR1 MDHEN and CDR2 SYDVKM. CDR3 sequence: CASLSGRETQYF. The CDR3 bases are TGTGCCAGCTTGTCAGGGAGAGAGACCCAGTACTTC.

This clone showed up just once. The V call is TRBV7-6, the J call TRBJ2-1; 13 bases map to TRBD2. Germline V CDR1 and CDR2: SGHVS, FNYEAQ. The CDR3 has 17 residues. V lost 6 bases and J lost 4; bases outside the gene matches: 9. DNA for the CDR3: TGTGCCAGCAGTTCACTAGCGGGAGGGCCTGCATACAATGAGCAGTTCTTC. It is translated as CASSSLAGGPAYNEQFF.

V and J are TRBV28 and TRBJ2-7; 7 positions match TRBD1. J lost 1 base, V lost 6 bases, and 6 bases had no gene match. The germline V gene has CDR1 MDHEN and CDR2 SYDVKM. CDR3 length: 14 amino acids. CDR3 DNA sequence: TGTGCCAGCAGACTACCGACAGGGTCCTACGAGCAGTACTTC. Residues: CASRLPTGSYEQYF. The complete variable domain, with remaining parts taken from reference TRBV28 and TRBJ2-7, reads DVKVTQSSRYLVKRTGEKVFLECVQDMDHENMFWYRQDPGLGLRLIYFSYDVKMKEKGDIPEGYSVSREKKERFSLILESASTNQTSMYLCASRLPTGSYEQYFGPGTRLTVT.

J is TRBJ1-1 and V is TRBV5-4; D is uncertain. The germline gives CDR1 SGHNT, CDR2 YYREEE (reference sequence). Trimming took 2 bases from V and 1 from J, leaving 6 bases between them. This CDR3 region has 13 residues. The CDR3 sequence: CASSFNRNTEAFF. The CDR3 DNA follows: TGTGCCAGCAGCTTTAATCGGAACACTGAAGCTTTCTTT.

This chain joins TRBV7-8 and TRBJ2-1; D is unresolved. V dropped 1 base and J dropped 0 bases, with 7 bases sitting between them. The germline V gene has CDR1 SGHVS and CDR2 FQNEAQ. This CDR3 contains 15 residues. The CDR3 sequence: CASSLVVSSYNEQFF. The CDR3, as DNA: TGTGCCAGCAGCTTAGTTGTGAGCTCCTACAATGAGCAGTTCTTC. Full variable domain (remainder filled in from reference TRBV7-8 and TRBJ2-1): GAGVSQSPRYKVAKRGQDVALRCDPISGHVSLFWYQQALGQGPEFLTYFQNEAQLDKSGLPSDRFFAERPEGSVSTLKIQRTQQEDSAVYLCASSLVVSSYNEQFFGPGTRLTVL.

The rearrangement uses TRBV18 and TRBJ2-3; 7 bases fit TRBD2. The CDR3 runs to 17 residues. Germline values: CDR1 KGHSH, CDR2 LQKENI. V trimming: 0 bases; J trimming: 2 bases; junction bases outside the gene matches: 8. The CDR3 region is CASSPPQASGNTDTQYF. CDR3 in DNA: TGTGCCAGCTCACCACCCCAGGCTAGCGGTAACACAGATACGCAGTATTTT.

V and J are TRBV28 and TRBJ2-1, with D hard to call. The V gene lost 10 bases and the J gene lost 0 bases, with 10 bases spanning the gap. CDR1 and CDR2 (germline): MDHEN, SYDVKM. This CDR3 region has 13 residues. The CDR3 is CATTVRSYNEQFF. In DNA form, the CDR3 reads TGTGCCACCACAGTCCGCTCCTACAATGAGCAGTTCTTC. The complete variable domain, with remaining parts taken from reference TRBV28 and TRBJ2-1, reads DVKVTQSSRYLVKRTGEKVFLECVQDMDHENMFWYRQDPGLGLRLIYFSYDVKMKEKGDIPEGYSVSREKKERFSLILESASTNQTSMYLCATTVRSYNEQFFGPGTRLTVL.

The chain has TRBV18 and TRBJ2-5; D remains ambiguous. Trimming left V 2 bases short and J 5 bases short, with 9 bases between. In germline, CDR1 is KGHSH, CDR2 LQKENI. The CDR3 spans 13 residues. The CDR3 loop reads CASSPDIVETQYF. The CDR3 coding sequence is TGTGCCAGCTCACCAGATATCGTGGAGACCCAGTACTTC.

This clone was recorded a few times. The rearrangement joins TRBV15 to TRBJ2-7; D remains ambiguous. The CDR3 spans 14 residues. CDR1 and CDR2 from the germline V gene are LNHNV and YYDKDF (reference sequence). V lost 5 bases and J 0 bases, leaving 11 bases between the germline ends. Here the CDR3 DNA reads TGTGCCACCAGCGAAAGGTCAAACTCCTACGAGCAGTACTTC. Translated: CATSERSNSYEQYF.

The chain recombines TRBV5-1 with TRBJ2-4; 7 bases are shared with TRBD2. Unmatched junction bases numbered 10, after V lost 6 bases and J lost 1 base. The germline V gene has CDR1 SGHRS and CDR2 YFSETQ. The CDR3 contains 16 residues. CDR3 sequence: CASMGGVSGAKNIQYF. As DNA, the CDR3 is TGCGCCAGCATGGGGGGGGTGTCTGGGGCCAAAAACATTCAGTACTTC.

The V and J genes are TRBV29-1 and TRBJ1-2; 7 positions match TRBD1. Germline-derived CDR1 and CDR2 are SQVTM and ANQGSEA. The junction had 6 bases not matched to a gene; V was cut back by 4 bases and J by 4 bases. The CDR3 extends over 13 amino acids. The CDR3 DNA reads as TGCAGCGTTGTGGAGGGGGCGGTCTATGGCTACACCTTC. It encodes CSVVEGAVYGYTF.

V and J are TRBV29-1 and TRBJ1-1; D ambiguous. V was shortened by 6 bases and J by 6 bases, with 20 bases between the two germline ends. The CDR3 has 14 residues. The V gene's germline CDR1 is SQVTM and CDR2 ANQGSEA. As DNA, the CDR3 is TGCAGCGTCGAGAAGGTATACGGGAGACCTGAAGCTTTCTTT. The encoded protein is CSVEKVYGRPEAFF.

V is TRBV27 and J is TRBJ1-5, with a weak D call TRBD1 (6 bases). Per germline, CDR1 MNHEY and CDR2 SMNVEV (reference sequence). Between the trimmed V and J ends, which lost 2 bases and 3 bases, there was a span of 14 bases. CDR3 size: 16 residues. The CDR3 spells CASSLPQGSYNQPQHF. The CDR3 DNA reads as TGTGCCAGCAGTTTACCACAGGGAAGTTACAATCAGCCCCAGCATTTT.

V is TRBV7-2 and J is TRBJ2-2, with D unclear. Germline V gene sequence: CDR1 SGHTA, CDR2 FQGNSA. The CDR3 consists of 12 residues. V was pared by 5 bases and J by 6 bases, with 7 bases between. CDR3 sequence: CASSPIAGELFF. CDR3 coding DNA: TGTGCCAGCAGCCCCATCGCCGGGGAGCTGTTTTTT.

CDR3 bases: TGTGCCAGTAGTATTCCGACAGCGGCCACTGAAGCTTTCTTT. Translation: CASSIPTAATEAFF. The chain is built from TRBV19 and TRBJ1-1, with D perhaps TRBD1 (5 bases). Trimming took 3 bases from V and 4 from J, leaving 12 bases between them. Germline assignment: CDR1 LNHDA and CDR2 SQIVND (reference sequence). The CDR3 runs 14 residues.

The rearrangement joins TRBV19 to TRBJ1-5; TRBD1 aligns across 7 bases. The J segment lost 6 bases and the V segment lost 2 bases, leaving 4 bases of the junction unmatched. This CDR3 comprises 14 residues. Germline V gives CDR1 LNHDA, CDR2 SQIVND (reference sequence). The CDR3 DNA is TGTGCCAGTAGTATACAGGGGGGAGGTCAGCCCCAGCATTTT. Its translation is CASSIQGGGQPQHF.

Comments on this clone: Sequence at one end of the junction differs from germline and may be a read error. The chain employs TRBV5-3 and TRBJ1-2; maybe TRBD1 (5 bases). TRBV5-3 has ORF status, its function being uncertain. This CDR3 has 14 residues. CDR3 sequence (DNA): TGTGCCAGCAGCTTGGCCAGGGAGAACTATGGCTACACCTTC. Translated: CASSLARENYGYTF.

This chain links TRBV7-2 with TRBJ2-7; D ambiguous. Germline values: CDR1 SGHTA, CDR2 FQGNSA. CDR3 length: 11 residues. Deletions cut 5 bases from V and 6 bases from J, with 8 bases between. The CDR3 here is CASSLYFEQYF. The CDR3 coding sequence is TGTGCCAGCAGCCTATACTTCGAGCAGTACTTC.

V is TRBV5-1 and J is TRBJ2-5, with D perhaps TRBD2 (5 bases). From germline, CDR1 is SGHRS and CDR2 YFSETQ. The CDR3 covers 15 residues. Trimming stripped 4 bases from V and 4 bases from J, with 17 bases between. CDR3 nucleotides: TGCGCCAGCAGCACTAGACTCTCGTGGGGAGAGACCCAGTACTTC. This gives the protein CASSTRLSWGETQYF.

V is TRBV5-1 and J is TRBJ2-1; 10 nucleotides align to TRBD2. The trim removed 6 bases at V and 7 bases at J, leaving 19 bases unmatched. Germline V gene data show CDR1 as SGHRS and CDR2 as YFSETQ. The CDR3 consists of 18 residues. This chain's CDR3 is CASTRSGTSATQGNEQFF. CDR3 coding DNA: TGCGCCAGCACCCGCTCCGGGACTAGCGCCACCCAGGGGAATGAGCAGTTCTTC.

The chain is built from TRBV4-2 and TRBJ2-2; 8 bases line up with TRBD2. Per the germline V gene, CDR1 is LGHNA and CDR2 is YNFKEQ. This CDR3 has 16 residues. The J segment lost 4 bases and the V segment lost 4 bases, leaving 8 bases of the junction unmatched. Written as DNA, the CDR3 is TGTGCCAGCAGCCCATCAGCGGGAGACCCCACCGGGGAGCTGTTTTTT. Residues: CASSPSAGDPTGELFF.

J is TRBJ2-6 and V is TRBV27; D gene unclear. CDR1 is MNHEY, CDR2 SMNVEV, per germline (reference sequence). The CDR3 totals 15 residues. V was cut by 7 bases and J by 2 bases, with 12 bases left in between. Here the CDR3 DNA reads TGTGCCAGCACACACGGTCGTACTGGGGCCAACGTCCTGACTTTC. Its protein product is CASTHGRTGANVLTF.

CDR3 sequence: CASRMLAETQYF. CDR3 DNA sequence: TGTGCCAGCAGGATGTTAGCTGAGACCCAGTACTTC. This sequence joins TRBV2 and TRBJ2-5; D not certain. CDR1 and CDR2 (germline): SNHLY, FYNNEI. This CDR3 is 12 amino acids long. V was pared by 6 bases and J by 5 bases, with 10 bases between.